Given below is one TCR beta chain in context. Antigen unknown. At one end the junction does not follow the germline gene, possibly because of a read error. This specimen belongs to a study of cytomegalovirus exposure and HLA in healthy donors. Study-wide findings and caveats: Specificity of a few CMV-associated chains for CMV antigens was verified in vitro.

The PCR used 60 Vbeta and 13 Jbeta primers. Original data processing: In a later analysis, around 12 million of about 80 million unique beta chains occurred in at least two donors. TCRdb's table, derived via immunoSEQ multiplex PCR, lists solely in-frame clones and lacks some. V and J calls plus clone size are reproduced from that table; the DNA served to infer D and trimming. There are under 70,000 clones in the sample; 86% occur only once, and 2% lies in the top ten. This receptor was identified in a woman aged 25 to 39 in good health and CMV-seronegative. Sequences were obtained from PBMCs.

The CDR3 nucleotides read TGTTCCAGCAGCTTCACCGGGACTAGCGTTGACAATGAGCAGTTCTTC. As protein: CSSSFTGTSVDNEQFF. V and J are TRBV7-9 and TRBJ2-1, with 10 bases matching TRBD2. This CDR3 has 16 residues. Germline values: CDR1 SEHNR, CDR2 FQNEAQ (reference sequence).